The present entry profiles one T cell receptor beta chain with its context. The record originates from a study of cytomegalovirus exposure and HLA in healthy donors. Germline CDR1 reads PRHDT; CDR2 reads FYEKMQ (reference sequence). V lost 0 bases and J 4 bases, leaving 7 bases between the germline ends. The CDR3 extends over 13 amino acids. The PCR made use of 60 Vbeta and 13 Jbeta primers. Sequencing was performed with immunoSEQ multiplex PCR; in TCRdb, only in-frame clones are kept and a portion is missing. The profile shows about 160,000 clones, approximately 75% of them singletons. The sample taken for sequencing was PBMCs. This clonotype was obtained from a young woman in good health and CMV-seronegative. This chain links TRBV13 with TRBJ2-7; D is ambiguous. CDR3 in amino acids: CASSLGRGYEQYF. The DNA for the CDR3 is TGTGCCAGCAGCTTAGGCCGAGGTTACGAGCAGTACTTC.